Each of the 16 T cell receptor beta chains below was sequenced from the same sample in a study of T-cell reconstitution after alpha-beta-depleted transplantation in children. Unique molecular identifiers were used to barcode this TCRbeta library. Using its own MiXCR run on the PCR reads, TCRdb lists one record per CDR3 protein. The table includes approximately 400,000 distinct CDR3 sequences, roughly a tenth detected once. Sample: PBMCs from the stem cell graft donor, taken from the stem cell graft. The receptors were gathered from a human donor who donated a stem cell graft to a child with acute myeloid leukemia.

The V call is TRBV11-2, the J call TRBJ2-5; weak D call: TRBD1 (5 bases). This CDR3 comprises 18 residues. The germline gives CDR1 SGHAT, CDR2 FQNNGV. Trimming removed 4 bases at V and 2 bases at J, with 23 bases between. CDR3 sequence: CASSSGHGFATTQETQYF. The CDR3 nucleotides read TGTGCCAGCAGCTCAGGACACGGTTTCGCAACGACTCAAGAGACCCAGTACTTC.

This clonotype was picked up many times. The chain links TRBV4-3 to TRBJ2-6; D uncertain. With 0 bases removed from V and 0 bases from J, the gap between germline ends came to 6 bases. The CDR3 sequence is 16 residues long. Per germline, CDR1 LGHNA and CDR2 YSLEER. This CDR3 reads CASSQDSSSGANVLTF. CDR3 nucleotide sequence: TGCGCCAGCAGCCAAGATTCTAGCTCTGGGGCCAACGTCCTGACTTTC.

This clonotype was detected a few times. V is TRBV20-1 and J is TRBJ1-1; 9 bases are a match to TRBD1. V lost 3 bases and J lost 5; bases outside the gene matches: 4. Germline CDR1 reads DFQATT; CDR2 reads SNEGSKA (reference sequence). The CDR3 runs to 13 residues. This CDR3 reads CSARTGGRTEAFF. DNA of the CDR3: TGCAGTGCTAGGACAGGGGGAAGGACTGAAGCTTTCTTT.

This clonotype was seen only a few times. The rearrangement uses TRBV18 and TRBJ1-6, with no clear D. Between the trimmed V and J ends, which lost 2 bases and 0 bases, there was a span of 5 bases. The CDR3 covers 15 residues. Germline V gene data show CDR1 as KGHSH and CDR2 as LQKENI. The CDR3 protein is CASSPESSYNSPLHF. The DNA for the CDR3 is TGTGCCAGCTCACCAGAGAGCTCCTATAATTCACCCCTCCACTTT.

This clonotype was seen a handful of times. This sequence joins TRBV5-6 and TRBJ2-1; 10 bases map to TRBD2. Germline V gene lookup returns CDR1 SGHDT and CDR2 YYEEEE. The CDR3 has 16 amino acids. Trimming at V came to 2 bases and at J to 11 bases, leaving 13 bases not matched to a gene. This CDR3 reads CASSFRAAGGPKKQFF. CDR3 DNA: TGTGCCAGCAGCTTTCGCGCAGCGGGAGGGCCAAAAAAGCAGTTCTTC.

This chain joins TRBV20-1 and TRBJ2-2, with TRBD2 identical over 7 bases. There are 16 residues in the CDR3. V lost 2 bases to trimming and J lost 0 bases; unmatched junction nucleotides: 6. Germline V gene sequence: CDR1 DFQATT, CDR2 SNEGSKA (reference sequence). Written as DNA, the CDR3 is TGCAGTGCTAGACCTCTAGCGGACTCGAACACCGGGGAGCTGTTTTTT. It specifies CSARPLADSNTGELFF.

This clonotype was found a few times. This chain connects TRBV29-1 to TRBJ1-2; the D is unclear. V was pared by 5 bases and J by 0 bases, with 16 bases between. Looked up from germline, CDR1 is SQVTM and CDR2 is ANQGSEA. The CDR3 is made up of 15 amino acids. CDR3 sequence: CSVQPPVLSNYGYTF. CDR3 nucleotide sequence: TGCAGCGTTCAACCGCCCGTACTTTCTAACTATGGCTACACCTTC.

This clonotype has only a few counts. The CDR3 DNA sequence: TGCGCCAGCAGCTCGACAGGGTATAATCACGAGCAGTACTTC. Translation gives CASSSTGYNHEQYF. The chain combines TRBV5-1 with TRBJ2-7, with 7 positions matching TRBD1. This CDR3 is built from 14 residues. Germline CDR1 reads SGHRS; CDR2 reads YFSETQ. The V segment lost 3 bases and the J segment 5 bases; nucleotides outside the gene matches: 8. The full variable domain, with the rest looked up from reference TRBV5-1 and TRBJ2-7, is KAGVTQTPRYLIKTRGQQVTLSCSPISGHRSVSWYQQTPGQGLQFLFEYFSETQRNKGNFPGRFSGRQFSNSRSEMNVSTLELGDSALYLCASSSTGYNHEQYFGPGTRLTVT.

This clonotype was counted only a few times. The chain joins TRBV6-5 to TRBJ1-1, with 8 bases matching TRBD1. CDR1 is MNHEY and CDR2 is SVGAGI in the germline V gene. V trimming: 3 bases; J trimming: 3 bases; junction bases outside the gene matches: 6. The CDR3 covers 15 residues. The CDR3 protein is CASSYQGAGDTEAFF. As DNA, the CDR3 is TGTGCCAGCAGTTATCAGGGGGCGGGCGACACTGAAGCTTTCTTT.

The table lists this clonotype with a few counts. The V call is TRBV27, the J call TRBJ1-6; D unresolved. V lost 3 bases and J lost 9, with 12 bases in between. Germline lookup yields CDR1 MNHEY and CDR2 SMNVEV (reference sequence). This CDR3 is 14 amino acids long. Here the CDR3 reads CASSFGRRSSPLHF. CDR3 nucleotide sequence: TGTGCCAGCAGTTTCGGACGGAGGAGTTCACCCCTCCACTTT.

This chain links TRBV2 with TRBJ2-7; 14 nucleotides agree with TRBD2. The trim removed 5 bases at V and 3 bases at J, leaving 3 bases unmatched. The CDR3 has 15 residues. Looked up from germline, CDR1 is SNHLY and CDR2 is FYNNEI. DNA of the CDR3: TGTGCCAGCAGTCGACTAGCGGGAGGGGTCTACGAGCAGTACTTC. This translates into CASSRLAGGVYEQYF. The full variable domain, rest sourced from reference TRBV2 and TRBJ2-7, is EPEVTQTPSHQVTQMGQEVILRCVPISNHLYFYWYRQILGQKVEFLVSFYNNEISEKSEIFDDQFSVERPDGSNFTLKIRSTKLEDSAMYFCASSRLAGGVYEQYFGPGTRLTVT.

This rearrangement joins TRBV20-1 to TRBJ2-6; the D gene could be TRBD1 or TRBD2 (5 bases each). The CDR3 runs 17 residues. CDR1 and CDR2 from the germline V gene are DFQATT and SNEGSKA (reference sequence). Trimming shortened V by 1 base and J by 4 bases, and 17 bases separated the two germline ends. The CDR3: CSARVPGSTGGANVLTF. CDR3 DNA: TGCAGTGCTAGAGTACCAGGGAGTACGGGCGGGGCCAACGTCCTGACTTTC.

This rearrangement joins TRBV5-1 to TRBJ1-1; 9 bases fit TRBD1. Germline trimming cut 2 bases from V and 4 bases from J; bases unmatched to any gene: 3. The germline gives CDR1 SGHRS, CDR2 YFSETQ. The CDR3 is 14 residues long. The CDR3 DNA follows: TGCGCCAGCAGCTTTACAGGGGGCGGCACTGAAGCTTTCTTT. This sequence encodes CASSFTGGGTEAFF.

This clonotype was seen more than once but under ten times. This sequence joins TRBV6-5 and TRBJ2-5, with 7 positions matching TRBD2. Germline lookup yields CDR1 MNHEY and CDR2 SVGAGI. Trimming took 0 bases from V and 5 from J; bases not matched to a gene: 3. The CDR3 has 14 residues. The CDR3 DNA sequence: TGTGCCAGCAGTTACTCGACTAGCCGTGAGACCCAGTACTTC. It is translated as CASSYSTSRETQYF.

In this sample, this clonotype turned up a few times. J is TRBJ1-3 and V is TRBV5-1; D is uncertain. Deletions cut 1 base from V and 0 bases from J, with 11 bases between. This CDR3 comprises 16 residues. From germline, CDR1 is SGHRS and CDR2 YFSETQ. For the CDR3, the DNA is TGCGCCAGCAGCTTGTCGGGGATCCCCTCTGGAAACACCATATATTTT. Protein product: CASSLSGIPSGNTIYF.

In its sample, this clonotype was seen a few times. This chain links TRBV9 with TRBJ2-7, with 9 positions matching TRBD1. J lost 5 bases, V lost 4 bases, and 7 bases had no gene match. This CDR3 region has 14 residues. Germline-derived CDR1 and CDR2 are SGDLS and YYNGEE. CDR3 nucleotides: TGTGCCAGCAGCATCTCGGGACAGGGCCACGAGCAGTACTTC. Protein: CASSISGQGHEQYF.